What follows are 2 T cell receptor beta chains derived from one specimen sequenced in a study of OX40 agonist ivuxolimab in advanced cancers. TCRdb's table, derived via immunoSEQ multiplex PCR, lists solely in-frame clones and lacks some. The sample contains more than 12,000 clones, 70% to 75% of which appear only once. The sequencing here drew on CD4+ or CD8+ T cells sorted from blood, taken in a trial of the OX40 agonist ivuxolimab. All receptors come from an adult with an advanced solid tumor such as melanoma, head and neck, liver or kidney cancer.

The CDR3 here is CASSEGGTYSYEQYF. Written as DNA, the CDR3 is TGTGCCAGCAGTGAAGGAGGGACTTACTCCTACGAGCAGTACTTC. The genes are TRBV2 and TRBJ2-7; weak D call: TRBD2 (6 bases). The CDR3 loop spans 15 amino acids. V was cut by 1 base and J by 0 bases, with 10 bases left in between. Germline loops: CDR1 SNHLY, CDR2 FYNNEI.

The V call is TRBV27, the J call TRBJ1-2; 9 bases are a match to TRBD1. The CDR3 is 19 residues long. Germline CDR1 reads MNHEY; CDR2 reads SMNVEV (reference sequence). V was pared by 3 bases and J by 4 bases, with 18 bases of the junction left unmatched. The CDR3 here is CASSFFPIAKQGAGYGYTF. The CDR3 DNA reads as TGTGCCAGCAGTTTCTTCCCAATCGCAAAACAGGGGGCCGGCTATGGCTACACCTTC.